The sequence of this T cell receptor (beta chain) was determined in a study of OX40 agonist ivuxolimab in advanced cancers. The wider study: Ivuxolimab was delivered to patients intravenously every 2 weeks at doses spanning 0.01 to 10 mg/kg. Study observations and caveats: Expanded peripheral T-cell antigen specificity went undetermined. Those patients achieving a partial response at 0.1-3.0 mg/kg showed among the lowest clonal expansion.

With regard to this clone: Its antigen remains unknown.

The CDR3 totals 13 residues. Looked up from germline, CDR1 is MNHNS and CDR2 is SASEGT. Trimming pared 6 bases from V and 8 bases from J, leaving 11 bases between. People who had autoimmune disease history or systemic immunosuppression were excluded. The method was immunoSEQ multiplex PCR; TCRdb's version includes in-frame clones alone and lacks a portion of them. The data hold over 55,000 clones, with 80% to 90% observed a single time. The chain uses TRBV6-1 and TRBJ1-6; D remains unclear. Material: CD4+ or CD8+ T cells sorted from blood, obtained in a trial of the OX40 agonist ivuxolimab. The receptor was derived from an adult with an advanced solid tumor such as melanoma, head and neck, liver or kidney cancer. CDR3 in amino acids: CASRAAGYSPLHF. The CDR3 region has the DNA TGTGCCAGCAGAGCGGCGGGGTATTCACCCCTCCACTTT.